This is a list of T cell receptor beta chains from one sample in a study of blood T cells in healthy people across ages. A single record per CDR3 protein comes from TCRdb applying MiXCR to the 5' RACE reads. This sample has 1.5 million to 2 million distinct CDR3 sequences, with 28% found just once. The sequenced sample was blood. These receptors were collected from a woman in her 30s in good health. Both conserved end residues are part of each CDR3. D genes are given only for firm matches. Size is stated for part of the rows, as once, few or many counts, or as a class when the clone is expanded.

D: NA
V: TRBV29-1
size: many
J: TRBJ2-1
CDR3: CSVEDLNVGVEQFF
DNA: TGCAGCGTTGAAGACCTCAATGTCGGGGTTGAGCAGTTCTTC

D: NA
V: TRBV24-1
size: once
J: TRBJ2-1
CDR3: CATSDPSRGLVNNEQFF
DNA: TGTGCCACCAGTGATCCCTCCCGGGGACTTGTAAACAATGAGCAGTTCTTC

D: TRBD1
V: TRBV7-3
size: once
J: TRBJ1-2
CDR3: CASSLLGQGTDGNTF
DNA: TGTGCCAGCAGCTTATTGGGACAGGGAACGGATGGCAACACCTTC

D: NA
V: TRBV3-1
size: NA
J: TRBJ1-2
CDR3: CASSHTAKNYGYTF
DNA: TGTGCCAGCAGCCATACTGCAAAAAACTATGGCTACACCTTC

D: TRBD2
V: TRBV7-9
size: NA
J: TRBJ2-7
CDR3: CASSLPNRAGDYEQYF
DNA: TGTGCCAGCAGCTTACCCAACAGAGCGGGGGACTACGAGCAGTACTTC

D: TRBD1
V: TRBV2
size: few
J: TRBJ2-5
CDR3: CASSEQGESQETQYF
DNA: TGTGCCAGCAGTGAGCAGGGGGAGAGCCAAGAGACCCAGTACTTC

D: NA
V: TRBV20-1
size: few
J: TRBJ2-1
CDR3: CSARLNPFNEQFF
DNA: TGCAGTGCTAGACTGAATCCGTTCAATGAGCAGTTCTTC

D: NA
V: TRBV5-6
size: NA
J: TRBJ2-5
CDR3: CASSLRYRKETQYF
DNA: TGTGCCAGCAGCTTGCGGTACAGGAAAGAGACCCAGTACTTC

D: NA
V: TRBV14
size: NA
J: TRBJ2-5
CDR3: CASSQDRRMVGTQYF
DNA: TGTGCCAGCAGCCAAGATCGCAGGATGGTGGGGACCCAGTACTTC

D: TRBD2
V: TRBV20-1
size: NA
J: TRBJ2-2
CDR3: CSARWTSGRSNTGELFF
DNA: TGCAGTGCTAGGTGGACTAGCGGGAGATCGAACACCGGGGAGCTGTTTTTT

D: TRBD1
V: TRBV20-1
size: many
J: TRBJ1-1
CDR3: CSARAFVGDRGMNTEAFF
DNA: TGCAGTGCTAGGGCCTTCGTGGGGGACAGGGGTATGAACACTGAAGCTTTCTTT

D: TRBD1
V: TRBV27
size: NA
J: TRBJ1-5
CDR3: CASSAGTESQPQHF
DNA: TGTGCCAGCAGTGCCGGGACAGAGAGTCAGCCCCAGCATTTT

D: NA
V: TRBV20-1
size: few
J: TRBJ1-5
CDR3: CSARGDGGAFLQHF
DNA: TGCAGTGCTAGGGGGGACGGGGGGGCATTTCTCCAGCATTTT

D: TRBD2
V: TRBV11-2
size: NA
J: TRBJ2-7
CDR3: CASSPGTSGGAGHNEQYF
DNA: TGTGCCAGCAGCCCAGGGACTAGCGGGGGGGCCGGGCACAATGAGCAGTACTTC

D: NA
V: TRBV6-2/TRBV6-3
size: NA
J: TRBJ1-1
CDR3: CARRRGTEAFF
DNA: TGTGCCAGACGGAGGGGGACTGAAGCTTTCTTT

D: NA
V: TRBV7-8
size: NA
J: TRBJ2-7
CDR3: CASSPHSRPSDEQYF
DNA: TGTGCCAGCAGCCCGCACTCGCGACCGAGTGACGAGCAGTACTTC

D: NA
V: TRBV27
size: NA
J: TRBJ2-7
CDR3: CASSMLQVYNEQYF
DNA: TGTGCCAGCAGTATGCTGCAGGTATACAATGAGCAGTACTTC

D: TRBD1
V: TRBV6-5
size: NA
J: TRBJ1-1
CDR3: CASSYSQGAMVNTEAFF
DNA: TGTGCCAGCAGTTACTCCCAGGGGGCAATGGTGAACACTGAAGCTTTCTTT

D: TRBD1
V: TRBV28
size: NA
J: TRBJ1-1
CDR3: CASSPGQVWTEAFF
DNA: TGTGCCAGCAGTCCCGGACAGGTTTGGACTGAAGCTTTCTTT

D: TRBD1
V: TRBV20-1
size: once
J: TRBJ2-7
CDR3: CSARTGGAKNEQYF
DNA: TGCAGTGCCAGGACAGGGGGCGCGAAAAACGAGCAGTACTTC

D: NA
V: TRBV5-1
size: few
J: TRBJ2-1
CDR3: CASSLTPGLPYNEQFF
DNA: TGCGCCAGCAGCTTGACTCCCGGACTACCTTACAATGAGCAGTTCTTC

D: NA
V: TRBV7-2
size: NA
J: TRBJ1-2
CDR3: CASSRWTESNYGYTF
DNA: TGTGCCAGCAGCCGCTGGACAGAATCTAACTATGGCTACACCTTC